Here is one TCR beta chain with its context. What it binds is not known. These data belong to a study of OX40 agonist ivuxolimab in advanced cancers. For the study at large: Previous treatment with anti-PD-1, anti-PD-L1 or anti-CTLA-4 therapy was allowed; 40% had received some. Three patients got partial responses; one had hepatocellular carcinoma and two had cutaneous melanoma.

Study results and limitations: Low normalized T-cell clonal expansion was additionally recorded for some nonresponders.

The germline V gene has CDR1 SGDLS and CDR2 YYNGEE. The CDR3 loop spans 13 amino acids. V shed 4 bases and J shed 10 bases, with 12 bases lying between them. Here immunoSEQ multiplex PCR was the method, and the copy in TCRdb shows in-frame clones only, minus some. There are 55,000 to 65,000 clones in the sample; 87% occur only once, and under 0.4% lies in the top ten. The clonotype originates from an adult with an advanced solid tumor such as melanoma, head and neck, liver or kidney cancer. Sequenced here: CD4+ or CD8+ T cells sorted from blood, sampled in a trial of the OX40 agonist ivuxolimab. This sequence joins TRBV9 and TRBJ1-6; D is uncertain. This CDR3 reads CASSPSAGSPLHF. In DNA form, the CDR3 reads TGTGCCAGCAGCCCCTCGGCCGGCTCACCCCTCCACTTT.